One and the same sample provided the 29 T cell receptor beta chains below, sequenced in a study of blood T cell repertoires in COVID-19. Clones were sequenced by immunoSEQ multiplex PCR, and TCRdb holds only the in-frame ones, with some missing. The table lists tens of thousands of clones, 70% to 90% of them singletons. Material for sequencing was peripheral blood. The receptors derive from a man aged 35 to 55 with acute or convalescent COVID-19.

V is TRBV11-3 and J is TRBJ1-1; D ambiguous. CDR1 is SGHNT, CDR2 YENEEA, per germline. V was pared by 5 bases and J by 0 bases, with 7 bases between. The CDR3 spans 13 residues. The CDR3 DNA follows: TGTGCCAGCAGCCACGGGGTGAACACTGAAGCTTTCTTT. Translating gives CASSHGVNTEAFF.

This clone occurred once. The CDR3 protein is CASSFSSGINNSPLHF. For the CDR3, the DNA is TGTGCCAGCAGCTTTAGTAGCGGGATAAATAATTCACCCCTCCACTTT. The chain couples TRBV7-9 to TRBJ1-6; no definite D call. This CDR3 region has 16 residues. Germline V gives CDR1 SEHNR, CDR2 FQNEAQ (reference sequence). V lost 3 bases, J lost 5 bases, and 14 bases lay in between.

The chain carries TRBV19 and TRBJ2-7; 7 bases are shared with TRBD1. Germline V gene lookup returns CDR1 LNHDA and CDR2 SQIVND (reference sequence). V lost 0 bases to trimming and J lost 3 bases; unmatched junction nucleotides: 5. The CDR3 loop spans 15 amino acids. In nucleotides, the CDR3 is TGTGCCAGTAGTATAGAGACAGGGCATCGCTACGAGCAGTACTTC. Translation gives CASSIETGHRYEQYF.

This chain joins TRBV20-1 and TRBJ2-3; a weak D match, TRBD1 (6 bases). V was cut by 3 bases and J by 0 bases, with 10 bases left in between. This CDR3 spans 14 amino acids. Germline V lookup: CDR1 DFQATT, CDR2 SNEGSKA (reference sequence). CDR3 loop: CSASRDISTDTQYF. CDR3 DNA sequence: TGCAGTGCTAGTAGGGACATAAGCACAGATACGCAGTATTTT.

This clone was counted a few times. The DNA for the CDR3 is TGTGCCAGCAGCTCCGGACTAGCGGGAGGTAGGGCAGATACGCAGTATTTT. This translates into CASSSGLAGGRADTQYF. The gene calls are TRBV5-4 and TRBJ2-3; 14 bases match TRBD2. Germline CDR1 and CDR2: SGHNT and YYREEE (reference sequence). The CDR3 covers 17 residues. V lost 3 bases, J lost 4 bases, and 7 bases stayed unmatched.

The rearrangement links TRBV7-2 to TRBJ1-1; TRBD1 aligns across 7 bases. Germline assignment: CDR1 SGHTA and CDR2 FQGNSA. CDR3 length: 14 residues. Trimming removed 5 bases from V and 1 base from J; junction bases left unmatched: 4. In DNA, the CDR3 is TGTGCCAGCAGCATAAACAGGGGGAACACTGAAGCTTTCTTT. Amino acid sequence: CASSINRGNTEAFF. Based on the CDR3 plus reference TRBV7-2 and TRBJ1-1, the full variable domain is GAGVSQSPSNKVTEKGKDVELRCDPISGHTALYWYRQSLGQGLEFLIYFQGNSAPDKSGLPSDRFSAERTGGSVSTLTIQRTQQEDSAVYLCASSINRGNTEAFFGQGTRLTVV.

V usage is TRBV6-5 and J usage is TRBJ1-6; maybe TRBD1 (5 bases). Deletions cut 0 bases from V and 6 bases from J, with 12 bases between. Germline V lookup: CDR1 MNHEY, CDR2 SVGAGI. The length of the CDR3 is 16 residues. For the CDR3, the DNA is TGTGCCAGCAGTTACTCGCAGGTGGGGGGTAATTCACCCCTCCACTTT. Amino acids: CASSYSQVGGNSPLHF.

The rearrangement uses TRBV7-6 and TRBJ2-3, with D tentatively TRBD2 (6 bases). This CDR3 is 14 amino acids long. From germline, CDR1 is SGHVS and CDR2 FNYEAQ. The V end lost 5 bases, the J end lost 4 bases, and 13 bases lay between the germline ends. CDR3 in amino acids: CASSPRGYADTQYF. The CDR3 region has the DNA TGTGCCAGCAGCCCACGGGGGTACGCAGATACGCAGTATTTT.

The CDR3 DNA is TGCGCCAGCAGCTTGGACGGGAGGGTGGCAAATGGCTACACCTTC. The encoded protein is CASSLDGRVANGYTF. V gene TRBV5-1 combines with J gene TRBJ1-2, with unresolved D. This CDR3 spans 15 amino acids. V was pared by 0 bases and J by 6 bases, with 15 bases between. CDR1 is SGHRS, CDR2 YFSETQ, per germline. The entire variable domain, with the rest obtained from reference TRBV5-1 and TRBJ1-2, is as follows: KAGVTQTPRYLIKTRGQQVTLSCSPISGHRSVSWYQQTPGQGLQFLFEYFSETQRNKGNFPGRFSGRQFSNSRSEMNVSTLELGDSALYLCASSLDGRVANGYTFGSGTRLTVV.

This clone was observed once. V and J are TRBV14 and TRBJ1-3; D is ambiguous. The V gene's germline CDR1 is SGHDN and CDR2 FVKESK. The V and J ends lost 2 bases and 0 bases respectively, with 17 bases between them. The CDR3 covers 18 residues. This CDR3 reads CASSQRLPAASSGNTIYF. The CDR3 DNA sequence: TGTGCCAGCAGCCAACGTCTCCCCGCTGCTAGCTCTGGAAACACCATATATTTT. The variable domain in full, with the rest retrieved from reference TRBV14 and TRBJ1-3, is EAGVTQFPSHSVIEKGQTVTLRCDPISGHDNLYWYRRVMGKEIKFLLHFVKESKQDESGMPNNRFLAERTGGTYSTLKVQPAELEDSGVYFCASSQRLPAASSGNTIYFGEGSWLTVV.

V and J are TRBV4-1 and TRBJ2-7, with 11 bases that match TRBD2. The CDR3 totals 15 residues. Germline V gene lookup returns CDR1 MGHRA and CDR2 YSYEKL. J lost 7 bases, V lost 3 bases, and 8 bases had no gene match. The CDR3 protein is CASSQIAGGPREQYF. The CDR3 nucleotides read TGCGCCAGCAGCCAGATAGCGGGAGGGCCGCGGGAGCAGTACTTC.

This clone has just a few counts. DNA of the CDR3: TGTGCCAGCAGCTTAGATAAAACAGCCCCCTATGGCTACACCTTC. Its translation: CASSLDKTAPYGYTF. The chain has TRBV7-2 and TRBJ1-2; D unresolved. The CDR3 has 15 amino acids. Trimming cost V 1 base and J 4 bases, with 13 bases left between them. The germline V gene encodes CDR1 SGHTA and CDR2 FQGNSA. Based on the CDR3 plus reference TRBV7-2 and TRBJ1-2, the full variable domain is GAGVSQSPSNKVTEKGKDVELRCDPISGHTALYWYRQSLGQGLEFLIYFQGNSAPDKSGLPSDRFSAERTGGSVSTLTIQRTQQEDSAVYLCASSLDKTAPYGYTFGSGTRLTVV.

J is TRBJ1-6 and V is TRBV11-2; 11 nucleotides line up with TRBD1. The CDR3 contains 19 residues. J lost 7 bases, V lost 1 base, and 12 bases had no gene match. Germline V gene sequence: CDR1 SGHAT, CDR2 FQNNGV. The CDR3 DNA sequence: TGTGCCAGCAGCTTAGTGCAGGACAGGGGGCTTTACCCGAATTCACCCCTCCACTTT. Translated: CASSLVQDRGLYPNSPLHF.

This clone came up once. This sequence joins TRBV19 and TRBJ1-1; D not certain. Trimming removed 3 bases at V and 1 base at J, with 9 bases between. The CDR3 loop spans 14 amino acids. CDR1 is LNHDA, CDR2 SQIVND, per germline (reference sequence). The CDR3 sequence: CASSIGSKNTEAFF. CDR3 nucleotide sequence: TGTGCCAGTAGTATCGGGAGCAAGAACACTGAAGCTTTCTTT. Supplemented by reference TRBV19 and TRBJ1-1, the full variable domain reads DGGITQSPKYLFRKEGQNVTLSCEQNLNHDAMYWYRQDPGQGLRLIYYSQIVNDFQKGDIAEGYSVSREKKESFPLTVTSAQKNPTAFYLCASSIGSKNTEAFFGQGTRLTVV.

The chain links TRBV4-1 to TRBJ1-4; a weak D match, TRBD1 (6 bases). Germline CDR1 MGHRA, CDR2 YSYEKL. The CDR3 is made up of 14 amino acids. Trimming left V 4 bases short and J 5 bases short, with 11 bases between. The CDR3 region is CASSPRTDNEKLFF. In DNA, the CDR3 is TGCGCCAGCAGCCCTCGGACAGACAATGAAAAACTGTTTTTT.

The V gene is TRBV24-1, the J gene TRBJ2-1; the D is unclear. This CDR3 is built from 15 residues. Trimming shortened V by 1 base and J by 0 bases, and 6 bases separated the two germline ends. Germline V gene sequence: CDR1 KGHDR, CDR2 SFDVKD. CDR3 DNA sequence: TGTGCCACCAGTGATTTCGAGTCCTCCTACAATGAGCAGTTCTTC. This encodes CATSDFESSYNEQFF.

The CDR3 DNA is TGTGCCAGCCTTAGGGAGGCTGGAAACACCATATATTTT. Amino acid sequence: CASLREAGNTIYF. The rearrangement joins TRBV11-2 to TRBJ1-3; no reliable D call. CDR3 length equals 13 residues. V was clipped by 8 bases and J by 2 bases, with 10 bases between them. CDR1 and CDR2 (germline): SGHAT, FQNNGV. The full variable domain, with the rest looked up from reference TRBV11-2 and TRBJ1-3, is EAGVAQSPRYKIIEKRQSVAFWCNPISGHATLYWYQQILGQGPKLLIQFQNNGVVDDSQLPKDRFSAERLKGVDSTLKIQPAKLEDSAVYLCASLREAGNTIYFGEGSWLTVV.

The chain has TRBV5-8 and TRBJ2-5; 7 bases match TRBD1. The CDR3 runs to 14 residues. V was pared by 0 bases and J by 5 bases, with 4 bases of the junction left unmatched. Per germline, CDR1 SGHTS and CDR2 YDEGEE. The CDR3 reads CASSLGQGWETQYF. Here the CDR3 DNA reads TGTGCCAGCAGCTTGGGACAGGGTTGGGAGACCCAGTACTTC.

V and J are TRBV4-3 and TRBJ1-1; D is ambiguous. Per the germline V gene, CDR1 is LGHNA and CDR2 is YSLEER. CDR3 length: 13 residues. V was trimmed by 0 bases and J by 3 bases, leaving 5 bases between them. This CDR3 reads CASSQEHDTEAFF. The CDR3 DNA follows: TGCGCCAGCAGCCAAGAACATGACACTGAAGCTTTCTTT.

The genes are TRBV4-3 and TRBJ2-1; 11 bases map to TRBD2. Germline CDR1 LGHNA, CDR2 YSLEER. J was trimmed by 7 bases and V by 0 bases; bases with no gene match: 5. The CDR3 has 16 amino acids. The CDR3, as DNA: TGCGCCAGCAGCCAAGATAGACTAGCGGGGTGGAATGAGCAGTTCTTC. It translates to CASSQDRLAGWNEQFF.

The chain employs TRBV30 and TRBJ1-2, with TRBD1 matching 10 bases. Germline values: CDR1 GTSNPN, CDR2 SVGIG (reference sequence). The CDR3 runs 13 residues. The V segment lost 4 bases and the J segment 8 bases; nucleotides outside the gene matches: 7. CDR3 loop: CAWKDRGLGGYTF. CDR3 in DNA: TGTGCCTGGAAAGACAGGGGGCTTGGGGGCTACACCTTC.

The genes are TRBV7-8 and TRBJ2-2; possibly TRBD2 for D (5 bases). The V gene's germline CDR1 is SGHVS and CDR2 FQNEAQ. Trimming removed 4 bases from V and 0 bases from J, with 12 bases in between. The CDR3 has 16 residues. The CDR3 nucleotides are TGTGCCAGCAGCTCCGATGGAGGCCCGAACACCGGGGAGCTGTTTTTT. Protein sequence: CASSSDGGPNTGELFF.

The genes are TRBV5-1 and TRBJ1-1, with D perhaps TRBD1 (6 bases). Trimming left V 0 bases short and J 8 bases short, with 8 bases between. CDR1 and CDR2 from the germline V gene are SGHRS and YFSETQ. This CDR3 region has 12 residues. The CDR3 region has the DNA TGCGCCAGCAGCTTGGTCGGACAGGAAGCTTTCTTT. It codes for CASSLVGQEAFF.

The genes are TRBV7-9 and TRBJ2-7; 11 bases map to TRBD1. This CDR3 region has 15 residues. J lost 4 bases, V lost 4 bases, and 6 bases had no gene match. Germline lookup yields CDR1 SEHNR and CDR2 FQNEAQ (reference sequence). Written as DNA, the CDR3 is TGTGCCAGCAGCTCCCGGGACAGGGGGTTGTACGAGCAGTACTTC. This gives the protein CASSSRDRGLYEQYF.

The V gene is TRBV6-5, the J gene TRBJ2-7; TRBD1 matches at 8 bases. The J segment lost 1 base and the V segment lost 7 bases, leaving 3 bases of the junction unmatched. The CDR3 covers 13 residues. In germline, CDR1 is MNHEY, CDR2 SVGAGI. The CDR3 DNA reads TGTGCCAGCACAGGACAGGGATCCTACGAGCAGTACTTC. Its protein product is CASTGQGSYEQYF.

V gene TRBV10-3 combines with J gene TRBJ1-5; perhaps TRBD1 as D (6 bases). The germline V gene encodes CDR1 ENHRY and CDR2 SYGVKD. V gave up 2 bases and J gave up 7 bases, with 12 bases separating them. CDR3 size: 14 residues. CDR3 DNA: TGTGCCATCAGTGAGCAACAGGGAGTGCAGCCCCAGCATTTT. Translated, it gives CAISEQQGVQPQHF.

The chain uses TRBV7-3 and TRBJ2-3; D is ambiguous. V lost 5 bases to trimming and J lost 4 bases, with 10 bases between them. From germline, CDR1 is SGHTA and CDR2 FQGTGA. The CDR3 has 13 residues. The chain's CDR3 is CASSATAADTQYF. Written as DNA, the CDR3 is TGTGCCAGCAGCGCCACGGCGGCAGATACGCAGTATTTT.

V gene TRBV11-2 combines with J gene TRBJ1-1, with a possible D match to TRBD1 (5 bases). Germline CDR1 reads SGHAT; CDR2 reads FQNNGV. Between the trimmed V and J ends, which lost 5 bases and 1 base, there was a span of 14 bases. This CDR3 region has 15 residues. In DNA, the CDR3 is TGTGCCAGCAGCCCATCCCGGGGGGAGAACACTGAAGCTTTCTTT. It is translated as CASSPSRGENTEAFF.

CDR3 residues: CATRQGATGELFF. CDR3 DNA sequence: TGCGCCACAAGACAGGGGGCCACCGGGGAGCTGTTTTTT. The chain combines TRBV5-1 with TRBJ2-2, with TRBD1 matching over 10 bases. Trimming removed 9 bases from V and 4 bases from J; junction bases left unmatched: 3. Germline V gives CDR1 SGHRS, CDR2 YFSETQ. The CDR3 covers 13 residues.